This T cell receptor (beta chain) comes out of a study of blood T cells in healthy people across ages. Study-level points and caveats: Diversity of TCR beta per million T cells declined in a roughly linear way with age.

Primed by a sample-barcoded 5' primer and a J-beta primer mix, a second PCR proceeded for roughly 7 to 11 cycles. TCRdb ran MiXCR on the 5' RACE reads and lists one entry per CDR3 protein. The table shows 700,000 to 1,000,000 distinct CDR3 sequences, with 44% occurring only once. The germline V gene has CDR1 MNHEY and CDR2 SVGAGI. The CDR3 extends over 14 amino acids. The V segment lost 7 bases and the J segment 5 bases; nucleotides outside the gene matches: 10. Of note for this clonotype: Antigen specificity is unknown.

The V gene is TRBV6-5, the J gene TRBJ2-5; 7 bases align to TRBD1. The sequencing input was blood. This TCR was sampled from a man between 60 and 75 years old in good health. DNA of the CDR3: TGTGCCAGCACTACTAAAGGGGGCACGGAGACCCAGTACTTC. This translates into CASTTKGGTETQYF.